This TCR beta chain was captured in a study of identical twins (dated by TCRdb to the mid-2010s). With respect to the entire study: TCR alpha and beta repertoires from monozygotic twins, unrelated adults of various ages and cord blood were deep-sequenced to test whether fetal clonotypes persist. To rule out contamination, the twin experiments were replicated at different times with different library preparation protocols. Broader findings and caveats from the paper: Zero-insertion analyses could be partly confounded by invariant T cells such as MAIT and iNKT, though diverse VJ usage argued against such confounding for most clonotypes. In beta out-of-frame sequences, excess twin sharing was weaker, because having fewer shared sequences lowered the signal-to-noise ratio. Fewer insertions were carried by abundant cord blood beta clonotypes, a similar but weaker trend appeared in young adult naive repertoires, and no such trend appeared in memory repertoires. Recombination models systematically underestimated out-of-frame TCR alpha sharing in monozygotic twins but agreed with sharing between unrelated individuals. Compared with coincidental sharing between unrelated individuals, an excess of low generation-probability sequences was observed among out-of-frame TCR alpha sequences shared between twins. Because the same donors could not be followed over many years, the conclusions depended on cross-sectional statistical analysis.

The receptor library was made with 5' RACE. TCRdb records Illumina HiSeq 2000 as the sequencer. A universal primer binding site was added through template switching, and the final cDNA carried a unique molecular identifier so that TCR cDNA molecules could be counted accurately. First-strand cDNA for TCR alpha and beta chains was synthesized from specific primers in the conserved constant-segment region. Each cDNA library was double barcoded, with a SMART-Mk sample barcode plus Illumina barcodes, to control for contamination. TruSeq adapter sequences along with Illumina sample barcodes were introduced in two successive PCR steps. Sequencing of the TCR alpha and beta cDNA libraries was done on the Illumina HiSeq platform using custom primers. As for the original processing: MiGEC was used to process raw reads and extract unique molecular identifiers, and MiXCR was used to find CDR3 positions. Recombination models were inferred per individual with the repgenHMM and IGoR tools using an EM algorithm. Shared clonotype analysis was performed with the tcR package in R, normalizing sharing by the product of cloneset sizes. To study raw recombination without the effects of thymic and clonal selection, out-of-frame nonproductive sequences were analyzed. The public reads were quality trimmed at Q25 with fastp and then assembled into clones with MiXCR by TCRdb, keeping productive beta chains. Records with the same CDR3 protein are collapsed into one entry carrying the most frequent genes and DNA. None of the V and J calls come from the authors' own analysis; TCRdb made them. This sample comprises nearly 900,000 distinct CDR3 sequences, roughly an eighth of them detected only once. Clones ranked in the top ten supply about 1.6% of the sample.

Inclusive of the bounding cysteine and phenylalanine, the CDR3 is 16 residues long. Here the CDR3 DNA is all that survives: 48 bases in frame from base 1. Ends trimmed: V by 2 bases, J by 3 bases; bases unmatched to a gene: 10. CDR1 MGHRA and CDR2 YSYEKL are derived from the germline V gene. Every donor in the study was a healthy Caucasian. The twin cohort consisted of three pairs of female monozygotic twins, all aged 18 to 29 years. Peripheral blood mononuclear cells were the source from which RNA for the TCR libraries was isolated. There are a few counts of this clonotype. Its antigen is currently not known. No base quality information exists; no much larger clone differs at one position. This sample was shared with a second study, whose subject was yellow fever vaccine responses in identical twins. The second study's paper adds: The T cell response to vaccination in identical twins was reported by the authors to appear partly convergent and partly personalized. Focusing on identical twins, the study followed the T cell clones that responded to the vaccine, and did so with precision.

The receptor was isolated from a woman between 18 and 30 years old in good health. The chain employs TRBV4-1 and TRBJ2-7; the central 7 bases match TRBD2. The source material was PBMCs. The nucleotides read TGCGCCAGCAGCCAAATGAGGGTAGGGACTAACTACGAGCAGTACTTC. Its protein product is CASSQMRVGTNYEQYF.